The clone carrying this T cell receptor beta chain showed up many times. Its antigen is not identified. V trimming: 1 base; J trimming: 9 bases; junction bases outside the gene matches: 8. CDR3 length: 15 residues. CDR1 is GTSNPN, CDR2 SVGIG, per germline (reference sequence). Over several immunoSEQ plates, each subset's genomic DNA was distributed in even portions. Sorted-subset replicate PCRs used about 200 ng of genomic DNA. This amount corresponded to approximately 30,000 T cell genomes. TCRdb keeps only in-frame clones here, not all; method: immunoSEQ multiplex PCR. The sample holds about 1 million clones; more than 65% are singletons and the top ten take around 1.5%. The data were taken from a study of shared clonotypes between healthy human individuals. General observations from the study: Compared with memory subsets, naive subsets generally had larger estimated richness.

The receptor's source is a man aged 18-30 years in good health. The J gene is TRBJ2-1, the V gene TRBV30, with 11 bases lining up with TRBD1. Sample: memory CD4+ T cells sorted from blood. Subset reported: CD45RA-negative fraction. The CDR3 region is CAWSGDRGLKGEQFF. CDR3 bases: TGTGCCTGGAGTGGGGACAGGGGGTTAAAGGGTGAGCAGTTCTTC.